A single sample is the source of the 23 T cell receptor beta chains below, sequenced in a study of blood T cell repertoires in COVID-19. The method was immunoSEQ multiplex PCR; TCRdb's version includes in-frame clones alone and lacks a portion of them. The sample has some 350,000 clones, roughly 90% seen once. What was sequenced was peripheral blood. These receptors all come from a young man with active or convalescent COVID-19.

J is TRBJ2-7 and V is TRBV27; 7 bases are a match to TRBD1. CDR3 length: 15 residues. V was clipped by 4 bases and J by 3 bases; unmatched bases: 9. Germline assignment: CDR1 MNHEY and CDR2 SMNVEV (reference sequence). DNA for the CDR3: TGTGCCAGCAGTTCGTCCGGGACAGTTTTCTACGAGCAGTACTTC. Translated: CASSSSGTVFYEQYF.

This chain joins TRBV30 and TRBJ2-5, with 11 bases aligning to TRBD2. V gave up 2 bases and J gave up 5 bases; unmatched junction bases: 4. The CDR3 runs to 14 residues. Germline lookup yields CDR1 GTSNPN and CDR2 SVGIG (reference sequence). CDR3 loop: CAWSTSGSGETQYF. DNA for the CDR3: TGTGCCTGGAGTACTAGCGGGAGTGGTGAGACCCAGTACTTC.

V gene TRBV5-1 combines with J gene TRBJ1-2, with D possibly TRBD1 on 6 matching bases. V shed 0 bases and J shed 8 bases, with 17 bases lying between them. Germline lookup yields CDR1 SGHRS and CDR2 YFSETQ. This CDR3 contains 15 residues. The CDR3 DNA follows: TGCGCCAGCAGCTTGGTCTCGGGGGGCGCGGGCGGCTACACCTTC. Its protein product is CASSLVSGGAGGYTF.

CDR3 nucleotide sequence: TGTGCCAGCAGTCCGATCCGGACAGGGGCAAAGGGCTACACCTTC. Its protein is CASSPIRTGAKGYTF. The chain links TRBV6-2 or TRBV6-3 to TRBJ1-2, with TRBD1 matching over 9 bases. Germline V lookup: CDR1 MNHEY, CDR2 SVGEGT. The CDR3 is made up of 15 amino acids. V shed 5 bases, J shed 8 bases, and the junction held 12 bases outside the gene matches.

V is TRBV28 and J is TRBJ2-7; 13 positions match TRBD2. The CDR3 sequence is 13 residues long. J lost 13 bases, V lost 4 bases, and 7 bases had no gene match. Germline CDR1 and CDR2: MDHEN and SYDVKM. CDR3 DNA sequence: TGTGCCAGCAGTTCTTTTACTAGCGGGAGGGCTTACTTC. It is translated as CASSSFTSGRAYF.

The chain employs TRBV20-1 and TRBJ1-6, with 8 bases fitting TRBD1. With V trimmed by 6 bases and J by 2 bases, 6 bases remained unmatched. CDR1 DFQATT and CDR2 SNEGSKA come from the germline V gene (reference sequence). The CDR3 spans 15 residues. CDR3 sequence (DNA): TGCAGTGCCAGTCAGGGACAGGCCTATAATTCACCCCTCCACTTT. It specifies CSASQGQAYNSPLHF.

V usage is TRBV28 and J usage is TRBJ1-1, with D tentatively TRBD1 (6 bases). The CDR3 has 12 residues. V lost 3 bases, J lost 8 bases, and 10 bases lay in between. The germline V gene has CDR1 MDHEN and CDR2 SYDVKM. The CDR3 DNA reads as TGTGCCAGCAGTTTTGTGCAGGGGGAAGCTTTCTTT. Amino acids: CASSFVQGEAFF.

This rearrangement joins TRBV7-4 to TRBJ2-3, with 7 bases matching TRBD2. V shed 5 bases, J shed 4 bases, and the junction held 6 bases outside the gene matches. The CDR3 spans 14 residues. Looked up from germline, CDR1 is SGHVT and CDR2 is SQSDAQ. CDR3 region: CASSHLAEADTQYF. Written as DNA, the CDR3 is TGTGCCAGCAGCCACCTAGCGGAAGCAGATACGCAGTATTTT. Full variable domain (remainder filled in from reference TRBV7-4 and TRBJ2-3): GAGVSQSPRYKVAKRGRDVALRCDSISGHVTLYWYRQTLGQGSEVLTYSQSDAQRDKSGRPSGRFSAERPERSVSTLKIQRTEQGDSAVYLCASSHLAEADTQYFGPGTRLTVL.

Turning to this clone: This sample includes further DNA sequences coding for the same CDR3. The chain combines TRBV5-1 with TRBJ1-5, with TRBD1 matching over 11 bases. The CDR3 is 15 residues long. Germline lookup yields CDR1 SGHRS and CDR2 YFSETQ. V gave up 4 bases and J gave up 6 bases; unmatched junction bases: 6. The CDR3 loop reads CASSPGTGGGQPQHF. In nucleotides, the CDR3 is TGCGCCAGCAGCCCAGGGACAGGGGGTGGTCAGCCCCAGCATTTT.

The CDR3 region has the DNA TGCGCCAGCAGCCCACGAGAATTTGCGCGAGATACGCAGTATTTT. Translation: CASSPREFARDTQYF. The chain is built from TRBV4-3 and TRBJ2-3, with D uncertain. The CDR3 spans 15 residues. The germline V gene has CDR1 LGHNA and CDR2 YSLEER. Trimming removed 4 bases at V and 5 bases at J, with 16 bases between.

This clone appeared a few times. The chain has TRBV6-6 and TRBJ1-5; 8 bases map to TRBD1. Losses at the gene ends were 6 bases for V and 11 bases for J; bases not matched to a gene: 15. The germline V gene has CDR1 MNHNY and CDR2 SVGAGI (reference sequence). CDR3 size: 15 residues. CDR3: CASRQEDRELWAQHF. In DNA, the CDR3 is TGTGCCAGCAGACAGGAGGACAGGGAACTTTGGGCCCAGCATTTT.

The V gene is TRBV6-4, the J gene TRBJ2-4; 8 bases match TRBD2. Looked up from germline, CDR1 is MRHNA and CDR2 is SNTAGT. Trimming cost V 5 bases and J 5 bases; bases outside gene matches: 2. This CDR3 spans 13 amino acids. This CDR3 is CASSSGGENIQYF. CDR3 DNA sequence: TGTGCCAGCAGTAGCGGGGGAGAAAACATTCAGTACTTC.

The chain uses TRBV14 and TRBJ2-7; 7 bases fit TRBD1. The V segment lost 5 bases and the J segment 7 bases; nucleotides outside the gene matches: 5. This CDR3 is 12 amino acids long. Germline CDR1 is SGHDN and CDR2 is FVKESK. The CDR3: CASSRQGWEQYF. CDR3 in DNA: TGTGCCAGCAGCAGACAGGGTTGGGAGCAGTACTTC.

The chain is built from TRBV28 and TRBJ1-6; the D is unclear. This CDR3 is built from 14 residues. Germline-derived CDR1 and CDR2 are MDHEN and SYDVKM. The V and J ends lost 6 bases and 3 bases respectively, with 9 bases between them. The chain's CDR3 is CASRPDNYNSPLHF. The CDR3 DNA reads TGTGCCAGCAGGCCTGACAACTATAATTCACCCCTCCACTTT.

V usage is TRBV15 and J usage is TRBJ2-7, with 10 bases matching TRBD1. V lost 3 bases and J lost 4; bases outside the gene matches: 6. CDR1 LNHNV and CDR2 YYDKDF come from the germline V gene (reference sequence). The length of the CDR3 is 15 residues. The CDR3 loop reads CATSSGTGVPYEQYF. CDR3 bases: TGTGCCACCAGCAGCGGGACAGGGGTTCCTTACGAGCAGTACTTC.

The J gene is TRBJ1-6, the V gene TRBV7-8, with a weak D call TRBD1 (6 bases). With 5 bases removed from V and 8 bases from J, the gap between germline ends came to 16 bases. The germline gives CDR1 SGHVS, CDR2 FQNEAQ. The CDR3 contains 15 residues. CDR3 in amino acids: CASSRTQGGYSPLHF. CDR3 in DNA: TGTGCCAGCAGCCGAACTCAAGGGGGATATTCACCCCTCCACTTT.

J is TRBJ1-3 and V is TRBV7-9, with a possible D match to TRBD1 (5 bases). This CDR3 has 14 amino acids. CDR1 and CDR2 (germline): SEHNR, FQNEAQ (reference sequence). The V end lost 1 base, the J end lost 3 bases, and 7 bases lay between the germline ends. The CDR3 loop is CASSLGGLGNTIYF. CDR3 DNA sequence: TGTGCCAGCAGCTTAGGGGGACTTGGAAACACCATATATTTT.

The CDR3 here is CASSQEQASSYEQYF. CDR3 in DNA: TGCGCCAGCAGCCAAGAGCAGGCCAGCTCCTACGAGCAGTACTTC. This sequence joins TRBV4-1 and TRBJ2-7; D is unresolved. In germline, CDR1 is MGHRA, CDR2 YSYEKL. V shed 0 bases and J shed 0 bases, with 9 bases lying between them. The CDR3 runs to 15 residues.

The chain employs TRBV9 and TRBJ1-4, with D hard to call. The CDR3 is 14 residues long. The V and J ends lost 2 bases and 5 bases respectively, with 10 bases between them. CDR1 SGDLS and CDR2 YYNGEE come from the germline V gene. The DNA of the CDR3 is TGTGCCAGCAGCGTTACCGACTCAAATGAAAAACTGTTTTTT. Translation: CASSVTDSNEKLFF.

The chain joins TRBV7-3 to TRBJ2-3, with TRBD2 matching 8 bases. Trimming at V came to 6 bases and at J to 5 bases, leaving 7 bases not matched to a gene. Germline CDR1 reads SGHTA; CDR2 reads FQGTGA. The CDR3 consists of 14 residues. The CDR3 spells CASSQGLARDTQYF. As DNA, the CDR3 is TGTGCCAGCAGTCAAGGACTAGCCCGAGATACGCAGTATTTT.

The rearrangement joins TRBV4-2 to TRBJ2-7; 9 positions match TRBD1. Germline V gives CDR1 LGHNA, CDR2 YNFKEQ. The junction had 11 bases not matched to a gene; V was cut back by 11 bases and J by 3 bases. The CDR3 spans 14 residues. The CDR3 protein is CACGPGQGNYEQYF. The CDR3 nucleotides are TGTGCCTGCGGCCCGGGACAGGGAAACTACGAGCAGTACTTC.

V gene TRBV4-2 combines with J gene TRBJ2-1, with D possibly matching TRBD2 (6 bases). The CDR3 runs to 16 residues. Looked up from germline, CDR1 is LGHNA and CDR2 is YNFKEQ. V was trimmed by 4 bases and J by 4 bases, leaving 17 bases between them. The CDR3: CASSPGDEGGYNEQFF. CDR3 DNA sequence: TGTGCCAGCAGCCCGGGAGACGAGGGTGGGTACAATGAGCAGTTCTTC.

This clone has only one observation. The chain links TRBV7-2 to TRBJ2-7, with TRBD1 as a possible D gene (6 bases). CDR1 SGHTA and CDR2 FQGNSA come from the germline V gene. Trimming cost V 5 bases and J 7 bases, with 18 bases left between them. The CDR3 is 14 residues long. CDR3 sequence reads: CASSTDQGRWEQYF. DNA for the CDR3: TGTGCCAGCAGCACGGACCAGGGGCGTTGGGAGCAGTACTTC.